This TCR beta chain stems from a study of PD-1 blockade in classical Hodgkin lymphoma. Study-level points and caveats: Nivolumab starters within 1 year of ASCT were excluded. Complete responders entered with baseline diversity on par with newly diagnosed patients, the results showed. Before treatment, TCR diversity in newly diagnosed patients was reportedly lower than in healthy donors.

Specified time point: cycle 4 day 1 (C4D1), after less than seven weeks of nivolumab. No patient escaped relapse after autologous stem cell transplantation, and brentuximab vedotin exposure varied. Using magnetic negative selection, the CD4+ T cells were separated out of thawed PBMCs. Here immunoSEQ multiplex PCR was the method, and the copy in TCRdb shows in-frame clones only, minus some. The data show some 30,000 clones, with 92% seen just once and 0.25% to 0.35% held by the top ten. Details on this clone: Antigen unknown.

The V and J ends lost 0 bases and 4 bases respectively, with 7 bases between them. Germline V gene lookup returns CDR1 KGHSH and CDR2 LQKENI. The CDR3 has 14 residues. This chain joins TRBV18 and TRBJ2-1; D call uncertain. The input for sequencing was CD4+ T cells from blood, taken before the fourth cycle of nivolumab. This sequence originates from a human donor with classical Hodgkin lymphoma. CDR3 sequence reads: CASSPPGVYNEQFF. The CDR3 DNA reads TGTGCCAGCTCACCACCCGGAGTTTACAATGAGCAGTTCTTC.